Sequencing of this T cell receptor beta chain was carried out in a study of post-analysis software for immune sequencing data (dated by TCRdb to 2013 to 2016). With regard to the full study: The recorded disease courses included relapsing-remitting, secondary progressive and progressive-relapsing multiple sclerosis, and some patients had no subtype annotation. A subset of samples was prepared in parallel using single-end sample barcoding, then pooled and co-amplified after Illumina adapter ligation. Patient repertoires were compared against 10 to 12 previously published healthy control repertoires from donors aged 6 to 25 years.

Overall results and qualifications from the work: The control group was slightly older than the multiple sclerosis patient group. Normalized Chao1 diversity was significantly lower in multiple sclerosis patients than controls, suggesting substantial peripheral T-cell clonal expansion. Significantly higher frequencies in patients than in controls were found for five TRBV segments, including TRBV5-6, TRBV5-1 and TRBV20-1. Direct clustering with F measure revealed strong co-clustering of samples prepared in the same batch, which led to a batch-effect correction.

V ends up 0 bases short and J 6 bases short, with an unmatched junction base count of 5. The germline V gene sets CDR1 to SGHRS and CDR2 to YFSETQ. The CDR3 holds 16 amino acids from the cysteine to the phenylalanine. Left in the record is the CDR3 DNA by itself, 48 bases read in frame from the first base. To demonstrate the VDJtools post-analysis software, the study profiled TCR beta repertoires from the peripheral blood of approximately twelve young patients with multiple sclerosis. The multiple sclerosis patients were children and adolescents between roughly 6 and 16 years of age. The library relied on PCR. The listed sequencing device is Illumina HiSeq 2500. Unique molecular identifiers were incorporated into TCR beta cDNA libraries to reduce PCR and sequencing biases. Every 1 to 10 million input T cells yielded 500,000 or so cDNA molecules, meaning each molecule approximated one T cell. The patient libraries were prepared and sequenced using the same protocol as the earlier healthy control dataset. Within a given batch, samples were prepared together, multiplexed and sequenced on the same HiSeq lane. On the study's bioinformatics: Raw barcoded reads were processed with MIGEC, discarding single-read molecular identifier groups before consensus assembly and CDR3 extraction. VDJtools was used for post-analysis of the clonotype tables, with diversity normalized by down-sampling every dataset to the smallest sample size. In repertoire overlap clustering, CDR3 amino acid sequences, but not nucleotide sequences, were matched to correct batch-related cross-sample contamination. TCRdb applied fastp at Q25 and MiXCR to the public reads, then kept only in-frame beta chains. Rows merge per CDR3 protein into single entries with the most common DNA and genes. The V and J calls and clone size come from TCRdb's table, not from the authors' own analysis. The sample has about 810,000 distinct CDR3 sequences on record, under 70% of them singletons. The ten largest account for over 4% of the sample.

Comment on this clonotype: Its binding antigen is unknown. Nothing much larger sits one base from this clone, and base qualities are not available.

The sample was blood. This receptor was obtained from a girl aged 10-17 years with multiple sclerosis. The receptor chain draws on TRBV5-1 and TRBJ2-1, and TRBD1 matches 11 of the central bases. The nucleotide sequence is TGCGCCAGCAGCTTGGAGGGGACAGGGGGAGGCAATGAGCAGTTCTTC. Its translation reads: CASSLEGTGGGNEQFF.